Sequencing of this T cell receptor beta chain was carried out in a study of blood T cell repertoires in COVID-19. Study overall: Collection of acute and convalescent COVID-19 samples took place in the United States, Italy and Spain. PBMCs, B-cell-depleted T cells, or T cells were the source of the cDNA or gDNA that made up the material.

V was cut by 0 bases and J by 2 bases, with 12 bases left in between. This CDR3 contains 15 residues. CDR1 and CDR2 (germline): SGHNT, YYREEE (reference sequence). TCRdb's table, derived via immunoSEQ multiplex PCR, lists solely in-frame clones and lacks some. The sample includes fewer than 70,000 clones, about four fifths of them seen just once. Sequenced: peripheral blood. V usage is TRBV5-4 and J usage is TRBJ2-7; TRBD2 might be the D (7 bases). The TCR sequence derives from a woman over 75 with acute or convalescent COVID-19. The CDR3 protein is CASSLAGGRAYEQYF. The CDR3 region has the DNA TGTGCCAGCAGCTTGGCCGGGGGGCGAGCCTACGAGCAGTACTTC.